This TCR beta chain was found in a study of neurological immune-mediated disorders. Whole-study findings and limits: HTLV-1-associated myelopathy had the most TCR clonal expansion, whereas multiple sclerosis had the least (lower than in healthy controls).

This CDR3 contains 14 residues. Trimming removed 8 bases from V and 4 bases from J, with 17 bases in between. Germline CDR1 reads MNHEY; CDR2 reads SVGEGT. Worth noting for this clonotype: Its antigen is not identified. A read error is possible here, since a much larger clone lies one base away.

cDNA was made by 5'RACE with 10-nucleotide random UMIs. Every sequencing run returned over 160 million TCR-beta sequences, which were derived from 15-18 subjects. TCRdb called the 5' RACE reads again in MiXCR, with one record for every CDR3 protein. The sample has tens of thousands of distinct CDR3 sequences, roughly 15% seen once. V usage is TRBV6-2 or TRBV6-3 and J usage is TRBJ1-1; D possibly corresponds to TRBD1 (5 bases). This TCR derives from a woman aged 50 to 60 in good health. The sample taken for sequencing was PBMCs. CDR3 sequence reads: CASGSHQGTTEAFF. CDR3 DNA sequence: TGTGCCAGCGGTTCCCACCAAGGGACCACTGAAGCTTTCTTT.